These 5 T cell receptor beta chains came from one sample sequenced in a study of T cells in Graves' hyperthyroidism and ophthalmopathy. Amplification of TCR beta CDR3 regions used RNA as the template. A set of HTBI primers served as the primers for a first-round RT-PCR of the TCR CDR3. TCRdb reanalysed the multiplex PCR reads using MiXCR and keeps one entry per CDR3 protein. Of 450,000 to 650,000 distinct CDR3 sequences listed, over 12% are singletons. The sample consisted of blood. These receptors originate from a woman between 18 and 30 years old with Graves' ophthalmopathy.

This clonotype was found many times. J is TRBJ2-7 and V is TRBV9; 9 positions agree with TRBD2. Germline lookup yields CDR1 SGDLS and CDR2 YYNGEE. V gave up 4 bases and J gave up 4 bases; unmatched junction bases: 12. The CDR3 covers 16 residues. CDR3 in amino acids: CASSLGGIAGEYEQYF. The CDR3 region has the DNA TGTGCCAGCAGCCTCGGAGGTATAGCGGGGGAATACGAGCAGTACTTC. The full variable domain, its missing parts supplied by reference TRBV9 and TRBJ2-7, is DSGVTQTPKHLITATGQRVTLRCSPRSGDLSVYWYQQSLDQGLQFLIQYYNGEERAKGNILERFSAQQFPDLHSELNLSSLELGDSALYFCASSLGGIAGEYEQYFGPGTRLTVT.

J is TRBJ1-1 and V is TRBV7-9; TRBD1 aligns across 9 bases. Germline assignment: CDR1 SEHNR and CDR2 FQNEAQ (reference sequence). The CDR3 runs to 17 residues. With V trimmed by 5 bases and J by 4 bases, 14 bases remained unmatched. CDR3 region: CASSPPDRGGGSTEAFF. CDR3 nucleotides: TGTGCCAGCAGCCCGCCGGACAGGGGCGGGGGAAGCACTGAAGCTTTCTTT. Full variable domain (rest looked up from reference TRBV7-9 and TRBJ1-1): DTGVSQNPRHKITKRGQNVTFRCDPISEHNRLYWYRQTLGQGPEFLTYFQNEAQLEKSRLLSDRFSAERPKGSFSTLEIQRTEQGDSAMYLCASSPPDRGGGSTEAFFGQGTRLTVV.

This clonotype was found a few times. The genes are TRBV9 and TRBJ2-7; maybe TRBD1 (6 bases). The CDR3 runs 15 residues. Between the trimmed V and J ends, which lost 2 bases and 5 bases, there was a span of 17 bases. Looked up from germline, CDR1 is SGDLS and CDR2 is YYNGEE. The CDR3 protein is CASSVVITGTDEQYF. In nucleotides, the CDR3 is TGTGCCAGCAGCGTTGTTATAACAGGGACCGACGAGCAGTACTTC.

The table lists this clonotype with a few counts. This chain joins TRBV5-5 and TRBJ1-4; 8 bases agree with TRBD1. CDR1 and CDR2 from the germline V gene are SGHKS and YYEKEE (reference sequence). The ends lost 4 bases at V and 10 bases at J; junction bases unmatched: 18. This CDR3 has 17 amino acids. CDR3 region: CASSLDRGEKRVGKLFF. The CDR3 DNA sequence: TGTGCCAGCAGCCTAGACAGGGGTGAAAAAAGGGTTGGAAAACTGTTTTTT.

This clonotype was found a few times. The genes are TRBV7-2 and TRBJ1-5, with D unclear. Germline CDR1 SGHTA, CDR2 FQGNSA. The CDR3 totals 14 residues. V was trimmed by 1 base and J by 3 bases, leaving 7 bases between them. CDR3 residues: CASSLGQVNQPQHF. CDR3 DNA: TGTGCCAGCAGCTTAGGGCAGGTCAATCAGCCCCAGCATTTT.